These 13 T cell receptor beta chains share one sample of origin, sequenced in a study of human T cells and chemical hapten exposure. The time point was: patch test 2, 6 weeks after DPC sensitization. The treatment denotes: therapeutic diphenylcyclopropenone sensitization with weekly scalp DPC. TCRdb re-called the RACE reads with MiXCR, one entry per CDR3 protein. This table holds over 70,000 distinct CDR3 sequences, 11% found once. Sequencing used whole blood, obtained in connection with sensitization to the hapten diphenylcyclopropenone (DPC). These receptors were obtained from a man aged 18 to 30 with alopecia areata. Some clones in this sample may be carry-over from other donors' samples.

The rearrangement links TRBV9 to TRBJ2-7, with D possibly TRBD2 on 7 matching bases. This CDR3 is 16 amino acids long. In germline, CDR1 is SGDLS, CDR2 YYNGEE. Trimming took 4 bases from V and 2 from J, leaving 19 bases between them. CDR3 sequence (DNA): TGTGCCAGCAGCCCCGACGGGGGGCCCCCAACCTACGAGCAGTACTTC. It yields the protein CASSPDGGPPTYEQYF.

This clonotype was seen only a few times. The CDR3 DNA reads TGCGCCAGCAGCCAAGATTATCCGACAGGGGGTACCTACGAGCAGTACTTC. Its protein is CASSQDYPTGGTYEQYF. The chain couples TRBV4-3 to TRBJ2-7; 9 bases are a match to TRBD1. V lost 0 bases to trimming and J lost 2 bases; unmatched junction nucleotides: 8. The CDR3 extends over 17 amino acids. Germline V gives CDR1 LGHNA, CDR2 YSLEER.

A few counts support this clonotype. The chain carries TRBV20-1 and TRBJ2-3, with D possibly TRBD2 on 7 matching bases. This CDR3 has 14 residues. V shed 4 bases and J shed 3 bases, with 14 bases lying between them. Germline V gene data show CDR1 as DFQATT and CDR2 as SNEGSKA (reference sequence). The CDR3 here is CSAMVGGLTDTQYF. CDR3 nucleotide sequence: TGCAGTGCTATGGTGGGGGGGCTGACAGATACGCAGTATTTT.

The J gene is TRBJ2-5, the V gene TRBV12-3 or TRBV12-4; 13 bases match TRBD2. The CDR3 has 13 residues. V dropped 8 bases and J dropped 5; count of bases not matched to a gene: 2. The CDR3 is CASGLAGVETQYF. The CDR3 DNA sequence: TGTGCCAGCGGACTAGCGGGGGTGGAGACCCAGTACTTC.

This clonotype was counted ten times or more. The V gene is TRBV2, the J gene TRBJ2-4; D is possibly TRBD2 (6 bases). The CDR3 consists of 13 residues. Looked up from germline, CDR1 is SNHLY and CDR2 is FYNNEI. V lost 10 bases to trimming and J lost 5 bases, with 15 bases between them. CDR3 sequence: CATHRTGENIQYF. As DNA, the CDR3 is TGTGCCACCCATCGGACGGGGGAAAACATTCAGTACTTC.

The chain has TRBV7-9 and TRBJ2-5; D gene ambiguous. Germline V gene sequence: CDR1 SEHNR, CDR2 FQNEAQ (reference sequence). The CDR3 contains 15 residues. V shed 3 bases and J shed 6 bases, with 17 bases lying between them. CDR3 nucleotide sequence: TGTGCCAGCAGCTTTCGAGCGTCACCCAACCAGACCCAGTACTTC. It encodes CASSFRASPNQTQYF.

In its sample, this clonotype was seen a few times. This rearrangement joins TRBV20-1 to TRBJ2-5, with D perhaps matching TRBD1 or TRBD2 (5 bases each). CDR1 DFQATT and CDR2 SNEGSKA come from the germline V gene (reference sequence). V was trimmed by 6 bases and J by 1 base, leaving 15 bases between them. The CDR3 runs to 14 residues. Here the CDR3 DNA reads TGCAGTGCGGGACCGGGGTGGCTCCAAGAGACCCAGTACTTC. Translating it yields CSAGPGWLQETQYF.

Comments on this clonotype: No conserved phenylalanine or tryptophan is present at the end of the CDR3, so a read error is the likely explanation. The DNA is omitted, as the CDR3 cannot be located on it reliably, and the CDR3 follows TCRdb's listing. The chain has TRBV11-2 and TRBJ2-5; whether TRBD2, the table's D call, matches the DNA was not checked. Germline V gene data show CDR1 as SGHAT and CDR2 as FQNNGV. The CDR3 contains 11 residues when both ends are counted. The CDR3 sequence: CASSLDEEGFS.

The rearrangement links TRBV14 to TRBJ1-1, with 8 bases that match TRBD1. Germline V CDR1 and CDR2: SGHDN, FVKESK. The CDR3 is made up of 13 amino acids. The V segment lost 5 bases and the J segment 6 bases; nucleotides outside the gene matches: 5. The CDR3 coding sequence is TGTGCCAGCAGCTGGGCGGACAGGGCTGAAGCTTTCTTT. Protein: CASSWADRAEAFF.

This rearrangement joins TRBV9 to TRBJ1-1, with D maybe TRBD1 (5 bases). Trimming removed 4 bases at V and 0 bases at J, with 7 bases between. The germline V gene has CDR1 SGDLS and CDR2 YYNGEE. The CDR3 contains 13 residues. CDR3 DNA: TGTGCCAGCAGCAAAGGGGTGAACACTGAAGCTTTCTTT. It specifies CASSKGVNTEAFF. Full variable domain (outside the CDR3, taken from reference TRBV9 and TRBJ1-1): DSGVTQTPKHLITATGQRVTLRCSPRSGDLSVYWYQQSLDQGLQFLIQYYNGEERAKGNILERFSAQQFPDLHSELNLSSLELGDSALYFCASSKGVNTEAFFGQGTRLTVV.

This clonotype was seen a handful of times. The genes are TRBV7-9 and TRBJ1-6; D not resolved. The CDR3 has 15 amino acids. Germline CDR1 SEHNR, CDR2 FQNEAQ (reference sequence). Trimming removed 5 bases from V and 5 bases from J, with 13 bases in between. Written as DNA, the CDR3 is TGTGCCAGCAGCCGAGGACCCGGCCATAATTCACCCCTCCACTTT. It codes for CASSRGPGHNSPLHF.

The chain carries TRBV5-6 and TRBJ1-2; D unclear. Trimming cost V 2 bases and J 3 bases, with 11 bases left between them. The CDR3 consists of 14 residues. Looked up from germline, CDR1 is SGHDT and CDR2 is YYEEEE. The CDR3 sequence is CASSFLPGHYGYTF. Written as DNA, the CDR3 is TGTGCCAGCAGCTTCCTACCGGGCCACTATGGCTACACCTTC.

The chain joins TRBV5-1 to TRBJ2-7; no reliable D call. The CDR3 spans 12 residues. The germline gives CDR1 SGHRS, CDR2 YFSETQ. V lost 0 bases and J lost 5, with 6 bases in between. CDR3 sequence (DNA): TGCGCCAGCAGCTTGGGGCAGCACGAGCAGTACTTC. Amino acids: CASSLGQHEQYF.